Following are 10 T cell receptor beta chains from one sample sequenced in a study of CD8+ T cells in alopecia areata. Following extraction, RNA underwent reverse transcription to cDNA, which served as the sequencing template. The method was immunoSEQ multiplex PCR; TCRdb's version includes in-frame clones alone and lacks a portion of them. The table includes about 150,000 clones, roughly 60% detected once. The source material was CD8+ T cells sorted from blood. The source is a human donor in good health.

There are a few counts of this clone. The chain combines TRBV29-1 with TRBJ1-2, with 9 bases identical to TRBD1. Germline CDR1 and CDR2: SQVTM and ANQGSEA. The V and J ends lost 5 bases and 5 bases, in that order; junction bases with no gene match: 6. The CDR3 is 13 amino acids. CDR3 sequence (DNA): TGCAGCGTTACGGGACAGGGTGTTTATGGCTACACCTTC. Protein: CSVTGQGVYGYTF.

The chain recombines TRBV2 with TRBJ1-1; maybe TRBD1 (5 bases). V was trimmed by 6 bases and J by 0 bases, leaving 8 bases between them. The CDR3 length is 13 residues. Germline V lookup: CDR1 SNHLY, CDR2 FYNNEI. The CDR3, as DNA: TGTGCCAGCAGCGACAGCATGAACACTGAAGCTTTCTTT. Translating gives CASSDSMNTEAFF.

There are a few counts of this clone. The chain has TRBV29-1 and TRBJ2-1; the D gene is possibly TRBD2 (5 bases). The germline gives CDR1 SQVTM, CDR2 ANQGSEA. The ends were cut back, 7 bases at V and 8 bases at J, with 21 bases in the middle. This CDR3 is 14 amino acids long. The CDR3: CSDRGGPGKDEQFF. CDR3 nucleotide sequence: TGCAGCGACCGAGGTGGACCGGGGAAGGATGAGCAGTTCTTC.

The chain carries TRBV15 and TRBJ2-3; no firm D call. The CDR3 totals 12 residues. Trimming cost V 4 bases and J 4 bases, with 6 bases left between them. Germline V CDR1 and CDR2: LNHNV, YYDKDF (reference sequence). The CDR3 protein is CATSNLPDTQYF. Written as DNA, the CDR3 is TGTGCCACCAGCAACTTACCAGATACGCAGTATTTT.

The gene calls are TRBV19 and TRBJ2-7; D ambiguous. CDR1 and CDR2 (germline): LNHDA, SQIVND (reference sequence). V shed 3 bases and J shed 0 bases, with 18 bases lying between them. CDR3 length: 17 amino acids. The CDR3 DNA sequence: TGTGCCAGTAGTATCGTTCTTACGGCAGCGATCTCCTACGAGCAGTACTTC. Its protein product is CASSIVLTAAISYEQYF.

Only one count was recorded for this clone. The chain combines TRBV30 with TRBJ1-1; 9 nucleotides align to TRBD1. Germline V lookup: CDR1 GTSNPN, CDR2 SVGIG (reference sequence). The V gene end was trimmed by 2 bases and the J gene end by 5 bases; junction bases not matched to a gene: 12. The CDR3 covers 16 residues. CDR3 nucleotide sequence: TGTGCCTGGAGTTCCCCGAACAGGGGGCTGGGGACTGAAGCTTTCTTT. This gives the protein CAWSSPNRGLGTEAFF.

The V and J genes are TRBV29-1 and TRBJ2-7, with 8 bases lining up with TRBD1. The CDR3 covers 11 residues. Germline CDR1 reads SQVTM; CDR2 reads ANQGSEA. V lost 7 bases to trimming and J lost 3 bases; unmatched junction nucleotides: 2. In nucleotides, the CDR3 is TGCAGCGGACAGGGGAACTACGAGCAGTACTTC. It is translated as CSGQGNYEQYF.

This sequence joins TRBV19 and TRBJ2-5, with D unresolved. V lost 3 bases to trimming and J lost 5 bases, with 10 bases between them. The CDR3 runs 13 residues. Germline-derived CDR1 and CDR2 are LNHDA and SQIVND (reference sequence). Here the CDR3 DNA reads TGTGCCAGTAGTATTAAAGGATGGGAGACCCAGTACTTC. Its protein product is CASSIKGWETQYF.

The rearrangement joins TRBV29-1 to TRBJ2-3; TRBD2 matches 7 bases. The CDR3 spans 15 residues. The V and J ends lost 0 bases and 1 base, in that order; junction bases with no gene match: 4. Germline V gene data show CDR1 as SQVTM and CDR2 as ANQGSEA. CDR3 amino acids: CSVEDAGEGTDTQYF. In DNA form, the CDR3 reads TGCAGCGTTGAAGATGCGGGGGAGGGCACAGATACGCAGTATTTT.

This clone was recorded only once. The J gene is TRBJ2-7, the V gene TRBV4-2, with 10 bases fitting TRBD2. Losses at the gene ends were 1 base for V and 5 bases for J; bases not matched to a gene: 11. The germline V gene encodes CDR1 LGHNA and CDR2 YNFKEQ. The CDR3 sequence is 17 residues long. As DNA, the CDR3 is TGTGCCAGCAGCCAAGGCCCCTCTCTAGCGGGAGAGGACGAGCAGTACTTC. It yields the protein CASSQGPSLAGEDEQYF.